The rows below give T cell receptor beta chains drawn from one sample of a study of blood T cell repertoires in COVID-19. Produced via immunoSEQ multiplex PCR; TCRdb's table is partial and in-frame only. The sample yields about 300,000 clones, about nine tenths seen once. Sequenced sample: PBMCs or T cells enriched from blood (not recorded which). Receptors originate from a man younger than 45 who had recovered from COVID-19. CDR3s include the opening cysteine and the closing phenylalanine or tryptophan. A D gene is named only where the DNA matches it firmly. Only part of the rows carry a size: once, few, many, or a class if the clone is expanded.

v_gene	abundance	d_gene	j_gene	CDR3aa	CDR3nt
TRBV29-1	.	.	TRBJ2-2	CSALGPGNTGELFF	TGCAGCGCCCTGGGGCCTGGGAACACCGGGGAGCTGTTTTTT
TRBV19	.	.	TRBJ1-5	CASSIDRGFSNQPQHF	TGTGCCAGTAGTATAGACAGGGGTTTTAGCAATCAGCCCCAGCATTTT
TRBV4-1	.	TRBD2	TRBJ2-5	CASSWSGRNQETQYF	TGCGCCAGCAGCTGGAGCGGGAGGAACCAAGAGACCCAGTACTTC
TRBV19	.	.	TRBJ1-6	CASRSRPGTVFYNSPLHF	TGTGCCAGTAGATCGCGGCCGGGAACAGTGTTCTATAATTCACCCCTCCACTTT
TRBV5-1	.	TRBD1	TRBJ2-5	CASYDRAQIGETQYF	TGCGCCAGCTACGACAGGGCCCAAATCGGAGAGACCCAGTACTTC
TRBV19	once	.	TRBJ2-7	CASSRGQAYEQYF	TGTGCCAGTAGTAGAGGACAAGCCTACGAGCAGTACTTC
TRBV7-9	.	.	TRBJ1-4	CASSPDGGGEKLFF	TGTGCCAGCAGCCCGGACGGTGGAGGGGAAAAACTGTTTTTT
TRBV5-1	.	.	TRBJ1-5	CASSLARQAQHF	TGCGCCAGCAGCTTGGCCAGACAGGCTCAGCATTTT
TRBV19	.	.	TRBJ1-6	CASSIDQGRHQDNSPLHF	TGTGCCAGTAGTATAGATCAAGGCAGGCATCAGGATAATTCACCCCTCCACTTT
TRBV19	.	.	TRBJ2-1	CASTHDYEQFF	TGTGCCAGTACCCACGACTATGAGCAGTTCTTC
TRBV20-1	few	TRBD1	TRBJ1-2	CSASGGGNALDGYTF	TGCAGTGCTAGTGGAGGGGGCAACGCCCTGGATGGCTACACCTTC
TRBV5-1	.	.	TRBJ1-1	CASSLEVQTEAFF	TGCGCCAGCAGCTTGGAAGTGCAGACTGAAGCTTTCTTT
TRBV19	.	.	TRBJ2-2	CASRHPGFGGELFF	TGTGCCAGTAGACATCCGGGTTTTGGCGGGGAGCTGTTTTTT
TRBV6-5	.	.	TRBJ1-3	CASRQQGSGNTIYF	TGTGCCAGCAGGCAACAGGGCTCTGGAAACACCATATATTTT
TRBV11-3	.	TRBD1	TRBJ1-6	CASSSPGTGNSPLHF	TGTGCCAGCAGCTCACCGGGGACAGGGAATTCACCCCTCCACTTT
TRBV9	.	.	TRBJ1-4	CASSDGQRGFNEKLFF	TGTGCCAGCAGCGATGGACAGCGGGGCTTTAATGAAAAACTGTTTTTT
TRBV6-5	once	TRBD2	TRBJ2-5	CASTETSMETQYF	TGTGCCAGCACCGAGACTAGCATGGAGACCCAGTACTTC
TRBV12-3/TRBV12-4	.	.	TRBJ2-3	CASSSDTQYF	TGTGCCAGCTCCTCAGATACGCAGTATTTT
TRBV19	once	TRBD1	TRBJ1-1	CASSVLKGTGWTEAFF	TGTGCCAGTAGTGTCTTGAAGGGGACAGGGTGGACTGAAGCTTTCTTT
TRBV29-1	.	TRBD1	TRBJ1-2	CSVVLGQEAYGYTF	TGCAGCGTTGTATTGGGACAGGAGGCCTATGGCTACACCTTC
TRBV12-3/TRBV12-4	.	.	TRBJ2-1	CASSFSNEQFF	TGTGCCAGCAGTTTTTCTAATGAGCAGTTCTTC
TRBV30	.	TRBD1	TRBJ1-2	CAWTWDRGRRNYGYTF	TGTGCCTGGACTTGGGACAGGGGGCGCCGAAACTATGGCTACACCTTC
TRBV2	once	TRBD1	TRBJ1-1	CASSESGQGARNTEAFF	TGTGCCAGCAGTGAATCAGGACAGGGTGCGCGGAACACTGAAGCTTTCTTT
TRBV3-1/TRBV3-2	.	TRBD2	TRBJ2-7	CASSQTSGRLSYEQYF	TGTGCCAGCAGCCAGACTAGCGGGAGGCTCTCCTACGAGCAGTACTTC
TRBV6-5	.	.	TRBJ1-2	CASNIQNPYGYTF	TGTGCCAGCAACATACAGAATCCCTATGGCTACACCTTC
TRBV27	few	TRBD1	TRBJ1-1	CASSLVRGLAEAFF	TGTGCCAGCAGTTTAGTCAGGGGGCTGGCTGAAGCTTTCTTT
TRBV7-9	.	TRBD2	TRBJ2-3	CASSFQGGDTQYF	TGTGCCAGCAGCTTCCAGGGAGGGGATACGCAGTATTTT
TRBV7-2	.	TRBD1	TRBJ1-4	CASSYGTVNEKLFF	TGTGCCAGCTCTTACGGGACAGTAAATGAAAAACTGTTTTTT
TRBV3-1/TRBV3-2	.	.	TRBJ1-2	CASSPYRENYGYTF	TGTGCCAGCAGCCCTTACAGGGAGAACTATGGCTACACCTTC
TRBV28	once	TRBD1	TRBJ1-2	CASSFGQGAIGYTF	TGTGCCAGCAGTTTTGGACAGGGGGCTATCGGCTACACCTTC
TRBV7-8	.	TRBD1	TRBJ2-7	CASSFPATGAVEQYF	TGTGCCAGCAGCTTTCCAGCGACAGGGGCCGTTGAGCAGTACTTC
TRBV6-5	.	.	TRBJ1-1	CASSYGRGTEAFF	TGTGCCAGCAGTTACGGGAGAGGCACTGAAGCTTTCTTT
TRBV18	.	TRBD2	TRBJ2-1	CASSPAPGLGGSNEQFF	TGTGCCAGCTCACCAGCCCCGGGACTGGGGGGGTCCAATGAGCAGTTCTTC
TRBV5-1	.	.	TRBJ1-1	CASSPGGTGKMNTEAFF	TGCGCCAGCAGCCCGGGGGGGACGGGGAAAATGAACACTGAAGCTTTCTTT
TRBV28	once	.	TRBJ2-2	CASSFRVPGELFF	TGTGCCAGCAGTTTCAGGGTTCCCGGGGAGCTGTTTTTT
TRBV7-2	.	TRBD1	TRBJ2-1	CASSLGNRGRNEQFF	TGTGCCAGCAGCTTAGGGAACAGGGGGCGGAATGAGCAGTTCTTC
TRBV24-1	.	TRBD2	TRBJ2-1	CATSANLAGGRKEQFF	TGTGCCACCAGTGCAAATCTAGCGGGAGGGCGTAAAGAGCAGTTCTTC
TRBV19	.	TRBD1	TRBJ1-2	CASSIWGPGGTQSIGYGYTF	TGTGCCAGTAGTATCTGGGGGCCAGGGGGGACACAATCAATCGGCTATGGCTACACCTTC
TRBV28	.	.	TRBJ1-4	CASSLAGRVNEKLFF	TGTGCCAGCAGTTTAGCGGGGAGAGTTAATGAAAAACTGTTTTTT
TRBV6-5	.	.	TRBJ1-1	CASSYSPPGHLEAFF	TGTGCCAGCAGTTACTCGCCCCCGGGACACCTAGAAGCTTTCTTT
TRBV14	once	.	TRBJ1-2	CASSPLRSLYGYTF	TGTGCCAGCAGCCCCTTGAGGTCTCTTTATGGCTACACCTTC
TRBV6-5	.	.	TRBJ2-4	CASGQPDRGKNIQYF	TGTGCCAGCGGACAACCCGATAGGGGTAAAAACATTCAGTACTTC